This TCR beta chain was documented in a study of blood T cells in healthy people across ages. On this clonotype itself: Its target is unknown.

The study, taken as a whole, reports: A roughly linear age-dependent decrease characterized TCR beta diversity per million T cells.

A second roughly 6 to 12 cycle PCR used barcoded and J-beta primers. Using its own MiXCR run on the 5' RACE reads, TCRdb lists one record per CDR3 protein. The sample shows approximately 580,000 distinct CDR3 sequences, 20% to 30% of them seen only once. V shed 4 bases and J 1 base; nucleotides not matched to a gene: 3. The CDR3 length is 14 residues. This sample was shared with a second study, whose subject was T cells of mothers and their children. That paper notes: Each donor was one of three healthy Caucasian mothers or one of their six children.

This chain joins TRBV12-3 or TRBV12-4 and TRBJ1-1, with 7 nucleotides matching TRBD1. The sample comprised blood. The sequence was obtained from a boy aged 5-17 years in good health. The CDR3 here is CASSWDSQNTEAFF. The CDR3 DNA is TGTGCCAGCAGTTGGGACAGCCAGAACACTGAAGCTTTCTTT.